Each of the 27 T cell receptor beta chains below was sequenced from the same sample in a study of blood T cell repertoires in COVID-19 (dated by TCRdb to about 2020). The library was prepared using the immunoSEQ multiplex PCR assay. Drawn from immuneACCESS, this table holds only the in-frame rearrangements with V and J called that TCRdb kept. Clones are partly lost; checked studies trace under half to an unresolved V gene and leave the rest unexplained. This sample has under 300,000 clones in its table, and about 83% of those were observed once. The ten largest clonotypes hold more than 5.5% of the sample. Specimen: peripheral blood. The receptor set was obtained from a human donor in a cohort sampled during active COVID-19.

The rearrangement links TRBV10-1 to TRBJ2-1; 7 nucleotides align to TRBD1. The CDR3 spans 16 residues. Per germline, CDR1 WNHNN and CDR2 SYGVQD (reference sequence). J was trimmed by 2 bases and V by 3 bases; bases with no gene match: 7. DNA of the CDR3: TGCGCCAGCAGTGACGGTGCAGGGGGAGCCTACAATGAGCAGTTCTTC. Its protein is CASSDGAGGAYNEQFF.

The chain employs TRBV7-2 and TRBJ2-7, with TRBD2 matching 7 bases. CDR3 size: 15 residues. The trim removed 5 bases at V and 2 bases at J, leaving 9 bases unmatched. CDR1 is SGHTA and CDR2 is FQGNSA in the germline V gene. The CDR3 DNA is TGTGCCAGCAGCCCATGGGCGGGAGCGACCTACGAGCAGTACTTC. As protein: CASSPWAGATYEQYF.

CDR3 nucleotide sequence: TGTGCCAGCAGTTACGCGCTCAGACCGGGACAGGGGAATCAGCCCCAGCATTTT. Translation: CASSYALRPGQGNQPQHF. The chain couples TRBV6-2 or TRBV6-3 to TRBJ1-5; 10 positions match TRBD1. Germline-derived CDR1 and CDR2 are MNHEY and SVGEGT. This CDR3 has 18 amino acids. Trimming at V came to 2 bases and at J to 4 bases, leaving 11 bases not matched to a gene.

This clone was picked up one time. The V gene is TRBV29-1, the J gene TRBJ1-5; D unclear. This CDR3 is 11 amino acids long. Per the germline V gene, CDR1 is SQVTM and CDR2 is ANQGSEA. Trimming removed 4 bases at V and 5 bases at J, with 6 bases between. In nucleotides, the CDR3 is TGCAGCGTTGGTGAGGATCAGCCCCAGCATTTT. The encoded protein is CSVGEDQPQHF.

The chain employs TRBV5-5 and TRBJ2-7; TRBD1 agrees at 8 bases. Trimming at V came to 3 bases and at J to 3 bases, leaving 20 bases not matched to a gene. The CDR3 contains 19 residues. Germline-derived CDR1 and CDR2 are SGHKS and YYEKEE (reference sequence). In DNA, the CDR3 is TGTGCCAGCAGCTATGATCCGCGACAGGGGCCAATTTATGACTACGAGCAGTACTTC. The encoded protein is CASSYDPRQGPIYDYEQYF.

The chain has TRBV28 and TRBJ2-5; weak D call: TRBD2 (6 bases). The CDR3 loop spans 15 amino acids. V was trimmed by 6 bases and J by 2 bases, leaving 16 bases between them. CDR1 and CDR2 (germline): MDHEN, SYDVKM. The CDR3 spells CASSGVGAGQETQYF. In nucleotides, the CDR3 is TGTGCCAGCAGCGGCGTTGGGGCGGGACAAGAGACCCAGTACTTC.

This CDR3 reads CASSVGLAGGFNTGELFF. CDR3 bases: TGTGCCAGCAGCGTAGGACTAGCGGGGGGGTTTAACACCGGGGAGCTGTTTTTT. The V call is TRBV9, the J call TRBJ2-2, with 14 bases lining up with TRBD2. Germline loops: CDR1 SGDLS, CDR2 YYNGEE. J gave up 2 bases and V 0 bases, and 3 bases lay outside the gene matches. The CDR3 loop spans 18 amino acids.

The V and J genes are TRBV7-2 and TRBJ1-2; 8 positions match TRBD1. This CDR3 region has 17 residues. V was clipped by 5 bases and J by 7 bases; unmatched bases: 18. From germline, CDR1 is SGHTA and CDR2 FQGNSA. The CDR3 loop reads CASSVIGTGGGGRGYTF. The CDR3 DNA follows: TGTGCCAGCAGCGTAATCGGGACAGGAGGTGGAGGTCGTGGCTACACCTTC.

The chain uses TRBV28 and TRBJ2-6; D is possibly TRBD1 (5 bases). The germline V and J ends were trimmed by 3 bases and 3 bases, with 24 bases remaining between them. The length of the CDR3 is 20 residues. CDR1 and CDR2 from the germline V gene are MDHEN and SYDVKM. In DNA, the CDR3 is TGTGCCAGCAGTTTCTTGTATTTCGACAGCATAAGACGTGGGGCCAACGTCCTGACTTTC. Translating gives CASSFLYFDSIRRGANVLTF. Complete variable domain (other parts from reference TRBV28 and TRBJ2-6): DVKVTQSSRYLVKRTGEKVFLECVQDMDHENMFWYRQDPGLGLRLIYFSYDVKMKEKGDIPEGYSVSREKKERFSLILESASTNQTSMYLCASSFLYFDSIRRGANVLTFGAGSRLTVL.

The gene calls are TRBV9 and TRBJ1-1, with 7 nucleotides matching TRBD1. The CDR3 is 13 amino acids. V lost 4 bases and J lost 5; bases outside the gene matches: 5. Looked up from germline, CDR1 is SGDLS and CDR2 is YYNGEE. CDR3 protein: CASSLGGKTEAFF. In DNA form, the CDR3 reads TGTGCCAGCAGCCTAGGGGGCAAGACTGAAGCTTTCTTT.

In this sample, this clone turned up many times. This chain uses TRBV7-9 with TRBJ2-3; D might be TRBD1 (5 bases). Per germline, CDR1 SEHNR and CDR2 FQNEAQ (reference sequence). Deletions cut 0 bases from V and 1 base from J, with 5 bases between. The CDR3 length is 14 residues. The chain's CDR3 is CASSLATGTDTQYF. CDR3 nucleotide sequence: TGTGCCAGCAGCTTAGCGACAGGCACAGATACGCAGTATTTT.

The chain combines TRBV19 with TRBJ1-5; D gene ambiguous. CDR3 length: 15 residues. CDR1 and CDR2 (germline): LNHDA, SQIVND (reference sequence). V dropped 3 bases and J dropped 6 bases, with 15 bases sitting between them. In DNA form, the CDR3 reads TGTGCCAGTAGTATGTCCCCCTCGTGGAGTCAGCCCCAGCATTTT. Translation: CASSMSPSWSQPQHF. The variable domain in full, with the rest retrieved from reference TRBV19 and TRBJ1-5, is DGGITQSPKYLFRKEGQNVTLSCEQNLNHDAMYWYRQDPGQGLRLIYYSQIVNDFQKGDIAEGYSVSREKKESFPLTVTSAQKNPTAFYLCASSMSPSWSQPQHFGDGTRLSIL.

CDR3 bases: TGTGCCAGCAGCTCCGCTCAGATTTATGGCTACACCTTC. Encoded protein: CASSSAQIYGYTF. This chain connects TRBV7-8 to TRBJ1-2; no clear D. The CDR3 spans 13 residues. V lost 4 bases, J lost 5 bases, and 11 bases lay in between. Looked up from germline, CDR1 is SGHVS and CDR2 is FQNEAQ. Full variable domain (missing parts from reference TRBV7-8 and TRBJ1-2): GAGVSQSPRYKVAKRGQDVALRCDPISGHVSLFWYQQALGQGPEFLTYFQNEAQLDKSGLPSDRFFAERPEGSVSTLKIQRTQQEDSAVYLCASSSAQIYGYTFGSGTRLTVV.

The gene calls are TRBV6-5 and TRBJ2-5; 7 bases are shared with TRBD1. From germline, CDR1 is MNHEY and CDR2 SVGAGI. The CDR3 runs to 13 residues. V lost 6 bases and J lost 3; bases outside the gene matches: 4. CDR3 region: CASRPTGEETQYF. The CDR3, as DNA: TGTGCCAGCAGACCCACAGGGGAAGAGACCCAGTACTTC.

The rearrangement uses TRBV7-9 and TRBJ2-1; the D gene is possibly TRBD2 (5 bases). CDR3 length: 17 residues. The V gene's germline CDR1 is SEHNR and CDR2 FQNEAQ (reference sequence). The V gene lost 4 bases and the J gene lost 0 bases, with 16 bases spanning the gap. The CDR3 nucleotides are TGTGCCAGCAGCTCAGGAACACTAGGCAGCTCCTACAATGAGCAGTTCTTC. Its protein product is CASSSGTLGSSYNEQFF.

The rearrangement joins TRBV10-3 to TRBJ2-1; D is possibly TRBD2 (6 bases). Germline CDR1 is ENHRY and CDR2 is SYGVKD. The CDR3 totals 14 residues. Between the trimmed V and J ends, which lost 3 bases and 8 bases, there was a span of 14 bases. Written as DNA, the CDR3 is TGTGCCATCAGTGAATCTCCGGAGGGAGATGAGCAGTTCTTC. Amino acid sequence: CAISESPEGDEQFF.

DNA for the CDR3: TGTGCCAGCAGCTTAGGCGTGCGGGCACCGGGGACCCAGTACTTC. Translated: CASSLGVRAPGTQYF. This chain links TRBV7-2 with TRBJ2-5; D possibly corresponds to TRBD2 (5 bases). Germline assignment: CDR1 SGHTA and CDR2 FQGNSA. V dropped 1 base and J dropped 7 bases, with 16 bases sitting between them. CDR3 length: 15 residues.

This clone was detected only a few times. The V gene is TRBV19, the J gene TRBJ2-3, with 11 bases fitting TRBD2. The CDR3 spans 15 residues. V lost 6 bases and J lost 3; bases outside the gene matches: 5. Germline V lookup: CDR1 LNHDA, CDR2 SQIVND (reference sequence). CDR3 nucleotides: TGTGCCAGTAGGTTAGCGGGGGGGCCGACAGATACGCAGTATTTT. This codes for CASRLAGGPTDTQYF.

The rearrangement uses TRBV18 and TRBJ2-2; a possible D gene is TRBD1 (5 bases). Germline V lookup: CDR1 KGHSH, CDR2 LQKENI. The CDR3 length is 17 residues. V lost 6 bases to trimming and J lost 2 bases, with 19 bases between them. Here the CDR3 reads CASSPITAGLNTGELFF. The CDR3, as DNA: TGTGCCAGCTCCCCAATTACCGCAGGGCTAAACACCGGGGAGCTGTTTTTT.

Of note for this clone: Other nucleotide sequences from this sample produce the same CDR3. J is TRBJ2-7 and V is TRBV9; D perhaps matches TRBD1 (7 bases). The germline V and J ends were trimmed by 2 bases and 3 bases, with 12 bases remaining between them. CDR1 and CDR2 (germline): SGDLS, YYNGEE. This CDR3 has 14 amino acids. CDR3 amino acids: CASSVGQGGYEQYF. The CDR3 DNA follows: TGTGCCAGCAGCGTTGGGCAGGGGGGCTACGAGCAGTACTTC.

In this sample, this clone turned up once. The chain employs TRBV29-1 and TRBJ1-5, with 8 bases identical to TRBD1. The CDR3 is 16 residues long. Per germline, CDR1 SQVTM and CDR2 ANQGSEA. After removal of 4 bases from V and 1 base from J, the junction contained 9 bases not matched to a gene. CDR3 region: CSVGVGGTGSNQPQHF. CDR3 bases: TGCAGCGTTGGGGTTGGCGGGACAGGAAGCAATCAGCCCCAGCATTTT.

V usage is TRBV9 and J usage is TRBJ2-3; TRBD1 might be the D (5 bases). This CDR3 has 16 residues. Trimming took 3 bases from V and 4 from J, leaving 18 bases between them. Germline lookup yields CDR1 SGDLS and CDR2 YYNGEE. CDR3 bases: TGTGCCAGCAGCGCGAGTGGAACAGGTGGTTCAGATACGCAGTATTTT. Protein product: CASSASGTGGSDTQYF.

This clone came up once. This chain uses TRBV18 with TRBJ2-1; 14 bases are shared with TRBD2. Germline V gene lookup returns CDR1 KGHSH and CDR2 LQKENI. The CDR3 length is 16 residues. The junction had 7 bases not matched to a gene; V was cut back by 6 bases and J by 6 bases. CDR3 sequence: CASSPTGTSGGNEQFF. CDR3 coding DNA: TGTGCCAGCTCCCCTACCGGGACTAGCGGGGGCAATGAGCAGTTCTTC.

This sequence joins TRBV7-2 and TRBJ1-5, with D perhaps TRBD1 (6 bases). Germline V gene lookup returns CDR1 SGHTA and CDR2 FQGNSA. The CDR3 is made up of 16 amino acids. V was pared by 1 base and J by 0 bases, with 10 bases between. The DNA for the CDR3 is TGTGCCAGCAGCTTAGGGACAGTGTATAGCAATCAGCCCCAGCATTTT. It codes for CASSLGTVYSNQPQHF.

V gene TRBV30 combines with J gene TRBJ1-4; D is unresolved. Trimming took 2 bases from V and 4 from J, leaving 11 bases between them. The CDR3 contains 14 residues. Per the germline V gene, CDR1 is GTSNPN and CDR2 is SVGIG (reference sequence). CDR3 DNA sequence: TGTGCCTGGAGTAAGAGGCGGGGTAATGAAAAACTGTTTTTT. It codes for CAWSKRRGNEKLFF.

On this clone: Within the sample, other DNA sequences also encode this same CDR3. The chain uses TRBV6-1 and TRBJ1-5; TRBD1 aligns across 10 bases. This CDR3 has 16 amino acids. Germline V gene sequence: CDR1 MNHNS, CDR2 SASEGT. Unmatched junction bases numbered 4, after V lost 3 bases and J lost 2 bases. CDR3 region: CASSDAGTGGNQPQHF. The CDR3 DNA reads TGTGCCAGCAGTGACGCGGGGACAGGGGGCAATCAGCCCCAGCATTTT.

V is TRBV29-1 and J is TRBJ1-2; D gene uncertain. The CDR3 has 14 amino acids. V shed 2 bases and J shed 0 bases, with 10 bases lying between them. Germline V gene data show CDR1 as SQVTM and CDR2 as ANQGSEA. The CDR3 DNA follows: TGCAGCGTTGAACTGCAGGAACCTAACTATGGCTACACCTTC. This gives the protein CSVELQEPNYGYTF.